This T cell receptor beta chain appears in the sequencing data of a study of T cell changes during pregnancy in multiple sclerosis. CDR3 length equals 18 residues. With V trimmed by 8 bases and J by 0 bases, 12 bases remained unmatched. Germline CDR1 and CDR2: MNHEY and SMNVEV (reference sequence). TCRdb keeps only in-frame clones here, not all; method: immunoSEQ multiplex PCR. The table has about 76,000 clones, 93% seen once; the top ten hold approximately 2.4%. The origin of this receptor is a female donor with multiple sclerosis, enrolled in a pregnancy study. The source material was peripheral blood, sampled in the second trimester of pregnancy. The chain uses TRBV27 and TRBJ2-3; 12 bases map to TRBD2. CDR3 nucleotides: TGTGCCAGCGGAGCCTTACTAGCGGGGGGACCAAGCACAGATACGCAGTATTTT. This translates into CASGALLAGGPSTDTQYF.